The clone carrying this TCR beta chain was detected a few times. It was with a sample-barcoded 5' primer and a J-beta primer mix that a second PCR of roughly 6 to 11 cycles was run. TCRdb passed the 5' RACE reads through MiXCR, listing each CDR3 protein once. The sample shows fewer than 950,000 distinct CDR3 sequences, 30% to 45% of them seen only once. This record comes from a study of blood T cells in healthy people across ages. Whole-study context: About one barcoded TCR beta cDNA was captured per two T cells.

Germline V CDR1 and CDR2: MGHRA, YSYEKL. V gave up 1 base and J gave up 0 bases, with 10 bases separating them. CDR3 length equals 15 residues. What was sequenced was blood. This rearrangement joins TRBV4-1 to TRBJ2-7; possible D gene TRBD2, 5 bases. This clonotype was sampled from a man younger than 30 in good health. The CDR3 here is CASSQVFEGSYEQYF. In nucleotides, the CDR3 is TGCGCCAGCAGCCAAGTGTTTGAGGGCTCCTACGAGCAGTACTTC.